This passage covers 13 T cell receptor beta chains from one sample sequenced in a study of blood T cell repertoires in COVID-19 (dated by TCRdb to about 2020). The library was produced with the immunoSEQ multiplex PCR assay. This is the immuneACCESS table as TCRdb keeps it, with only in-frame sequences that have V and J called. A part of the clones is gone; compared with another copy, unresolved V genes explain less than half, and the rest is unexplained. For this sample there are roughly 310,000 clones; about 89% appear just once. Together, the top ten hold 9.5% of the sample. Input material: PBMCs or T cells enriched from blood (not recorded which). The receptor set was obtained from a middle-aged woman who had recovered from COVID-19.

The rearrangement links TRBV6-5 to TRBJ1-4; the D is unclear. There are 15 residues in the CDR3. In germline, CDR1 is MNHEY, CDR2 SVGAGI. Trimming took off 6 bases at V and 0 bases at J, with 11 bases between the two ends. CDR3 in DNA: TGTGCCAGCAGAGCGACGGTTGCAACTAATGAAAAACTGTTTTTT. This gives the protein CASRATVATNEKLFF.

The rearrangement uses TRBV28 and TRBJ2-7; D ambiguous. The CDR3 extends over 12 amino acids. Trimming removed 7 bases at V and 7 bases at J, with 14 bases between. Per germline, CDR1 MDHEN and CDR2 SYDVKM. The CDR3 DNA reads TGTGCCAGCACCGAACATGGTTCGGAGCAGTACTTC. This encodes CASTEHGSEQYF. The full variable domain, completed using reference TRBV28 and TRBJ2-7, is DVKVTQSSRYLVKRTGEKVFLECVQDMDHENMFWYRQDPGLGLRLIYFSYDVKMKEKGDIPEGYSVSREKKERFSLILESASTNQTSMYLCASTEHGSEQYFGPGTRLTVT.

The chain joins TRBV30 to TRBJ2-5; perhaps TRBD1 as D (5 bases). The length of the CDR3 is 14 residues. Germline loops: CDR1 GTSNPN, CDR2 SVGIG (reference sequence). V lost 1 base to trimming and J lost 5 bases, with 14 bases between them. The DNA of the CDR3 is TGTGCCTGGAGTGCAGGGCAGGACGGGGAGACCCAGTACTTC. Translated: CAWSAGQDGETQYF.

The chain is built from TRBV6-5 and TRBJ2-1, with 7 bases lining up with TRBD1. The CDR3 contains 16 residues. With 2 bases clipped from V and 2 bases from J, the junction kept 6 bases outside the gene matches. CDR1 is MNHEY, CDR2 SVGAGI, per germline. The CDR3 region is CASSYGRGTPYNEQFF. CDR3 coding DNA: TGTGCCAGCAGTTACGGCAGGGGGACCCCCTACAATGAGCAGTTCTTC.

The chain uses TRBV5-4 and TRBJ2-2, with TRBD2 identical over 8 bases. The junction had 11 bases not matched to a gene; V was cut back by 0 bases and J by 7 bases. This CDR3 spans 17 amino acids. Germline values: CDR1 SGHNT, CDR2 YYREEE (reference sequence). The CDR3 nucleotides are TGTGCCAGCAGCTTGGACGCCGGGGGGGCCTCGAACGGGGAGCTGTTTTTT. It codes for CASSLDAGGASNGELFF.

This chain uses TRBV6-2 or TRBV6-3 with TRBJ2-1; 11 bases match TRBD2. This CDR3 comprises 17 residues. Per the germline V gene, CDR1 is MNHEY and CDR2 is SVGEGT. V lost 5 bases, J lost 13 bases, and 19 bases stayed unmatched. CDR3 sequence reads: CASSDPLAGGPPYEQFF. CDR3 DNA: TGTGCCAGCAGTGACCCGTTAGCGGGAGGGCCCCCTTACGAACAGTTCTTC.

This chain uses TRBV5-4 with TRBJ2-5; a weak D match, TRBD2 (6 bases). The CDR3 extends over 13 amino acids. V was trimmed by 3 bases and J by 5 bases, leaving 11 bases between them. Germline-derived CDR1 and CDR2 are SGHNT and YYREEE (reference sequence). For the CDR3, the DNA is TGTGCCAGCAGCTCCTCGGGGAGGGAGACCCAGTACTTC. Amino acid sequence: CASSSSGRETQYF.

The J gene is TRBJ2-7, the V gene TRBV3-1 (or the pseudogene TRBV3-2), with 9 bases aligning to TRBD2. V shed 3 bases and J 5 bases; nucleotides not matched to a gene: 5. The germline V gene encodes CDR1 LGHDT and CDR2 YNNKEL (reference sequence). This CDR3 contains 14 residues. CDR3 residues: CASSHGGGAHEQYF. CDR3 sequence (DNA): TGTGCCAGCAGCCATGGCGGGGGGGCCCACGAGCAGTACTTC.

As DNA, the CDR3 is TGTGCCTGGAGTGTAAATGGCGGGAGAGGTTCCTACGAGCAGTACTTC. Protein: CAWSVNGGRGSYEQYF. The V call is TRBV30, the J call TRBJ2-7; 7 bases agree with TRBD2. The CDR3 contains 16 residues. With V trimmed by 0 bases and J by 1 base, 9 bases remained unmatched. Germline CDR1 and CDR2: GTSNPN and SVGIG (reference sequence).

The chain couples TRBV7-3 to TRBJ2-1; maybe TRBD2 (5 bases). The CDR3 contains 17 residues. Per germline, CDR1 SGHTA and CDR2 FQGTGA. V dropped 1 base and J dropped 9 bases, with 22 bases sitting between them. In nucleotides, the CDR3 is TGTGCCAGCAGCTTAAACGGCCCGGGCGCGGGTTTTGTTGAGCAGTTCTTC. The encoded protein is CASSLNGPGAGFVEQFF.

This clone has just one count. The chain couples TRBV12-3 or TRBV12-4 to TRBJ1-2; maybe TRBD1 (6 bases). Trimming cost V 6 bases and J 7 bases, with 12 bases left between them. This CDR3 is 12 amino acids long. The CDR3 spells CASSPNRVGYTF. The CDR3 DNA reads TGTGCCAGCAGCCCGAACAGGGTTGGCTACACCTTC.

The chain couples TRBV28 to TRBJ2-5; 9 bases agree with TRBD2. This CDR3 comprises 15 residues. Germline CDR1 is MDHEN and CDR2 is SYDVKM. Losses at the gene ends were 6 bases for V and 4 bases for J; bases not matched to a gene: 9. The CDR3, as DNA: TGTGCCAGCAGGACTCCGGGACTAGCAGGAGAGACCCAGTACTTC. This gives the protein CASRTPGLAGETQYF.

In nucleotides, the CDR3 is TGTGCCAGTAGTCTACAGGGAGTTGACACTGAAGCTTTCTTT. Amino acid sequence: CASSLQGVDTEAFF. The chain employs TRBV19 and TRBJ1-1; D is possibly TRBD1 (6 bases). Germline assignment: CDR1 LNHDA and CDR2 SQIVND (reference sequence). Trimming removed 5 bases from V and 3 bases from J, with 13 bases in between. The CDR3 totals 14 residues. Variable domain in full (rest from reference TRBV19 and TRBJ1-1): DGGITQSPKYLFRKEGQNVTLSCEQNLNHDAMYWYRQDPGQGLRLIYYSQIVNDFQKGDIAEGYSVSREKKESFPLTVTSAQKNPTAFYLCASSLQGVDTEAFFGQGTRLTVV.